Described below is a single T cell receptor (beta chain) sequence and its context. Data came from immunoSEQ multiplex PCR; TCRdb stores just in-frame clones and leaves some out. The sample consists of about 60,000 clones, 70% to 90% of them appearing once. This sample was taken from a study of T cell repertoires in ileal Crohn's disease. Across the study: Operated complications were stricturing disease (about 60%) and penetrating disease (about 39%).

Time point meaning: neoterminal ileum biopsy at postoperative endoscopy, about 6 months after surgery. The sequence was obtained from an adult with Crohn's disease. The sequencing sample was made of ileal tissue.

This CDR3 reads CASSYAYRNTEAFF. CDR3 sequence (DNA): TGTGCCAGCAGTTACGCTTACAGGAACACTGAAGCTTTCTTT. The chain has TRBV6-5 and TRBJ1-1; D remains ambiguous. The ends were cut back, 2 bases at V and 1 base at J, with 8 bases in the middle. Germline V gene lookup returns CDR1 MNHEY and CDR2 SVGAGI. The CDR3 loop spans 14 amino acids.